Following are 15 T cell receptor beta chains from one sample sequenced in a study of cytomegalovirus exposure and HLA in healthy donors. PCR employed 60 Vbeta and 13 Jbeta primers. Generated by immunoSEQ multiplex PCR, the TCRdb table keeps only in-frame clones and is missing some. The repertoire holds fewer than 200,000 clones, around 76% seen once, with roughly 2% in the top ten. The sequenced sample consisted of PBMCs. These TCRs come from a female donor in good health and CMV-seronegative.

The chain joins TRBV5-1 to TRBJ1-1, with a possible D match to TRBD1 (6 bases). The germline V gene encodes CDR1 SGHRS and CDR2 YFSETQ. This CDR3 is 14 amino acids long. V was clipped by 3 bases and J by 1 base, with 10 bases between them. CDR3 protein: CASSWKGENTEAFF. The CDR3 DNA sequence: TGCGCCAGCAGCTGGAAGGGGGAGAACACTGAAGCTTTCTTT.

The V call is TRBV30, the J call TRBJ1-4; D uncertain. This CDR3 contains 13 residues. Germline loops: CDR1 GTSNPN, CDR2 SVGIG (reference sequence). V was cut by 5 bases and J by 7 bases, with 14 bases left in between. CDR3 amino acids: CAWDHRGSEKLFF. For the CDR3, the DNA is TGTGCCTGGGACCACCGGGGTAGTGAAAAACTGTTTTTT. The variable domain in full, completed from reference TRBV30 and TRBJ1-4, reads SQTIHQWPATLVQPVGSPLSLECTVEGTSNPNLYWYRQAAGRGLQLLFYSVGIGQISSEVPQNLSASRPQDRQFILSSKKLLLSDSGFYLCAWDHRGSEKLFFGSGTQLSVL.

The chain is built from TRBV6-5 and TRBJ1-5; no clear D gene. V was trimmed by 0 bases and J by 5 bases, leaving 8 bases between them. In germline, CDR1 is MNHEY, CDR2 SVGAGI. CDR3 length: 14 amino acids. The CDR3 sequence: CASSYSEGDQPQHF. The CDR3 nucleotides read TGTGCCAGCAGTTACTCTGAGGGCGATCAGCCCCAGCATTTT.

The rearrangement uses TRBV2 and TRBJ2-7; 10 bases fit TRBD1. With 5 bases clipped from V and 3 bases from J, the junction kept 4 bases outside the gene matches. Per germline, CDR1 SNHLY and CDR2 FYNNEI. This CDR3 has 14 amino acids. In DNA, the CDR3 is TGTGCCAGCAGTCGGGACAGGGGTGGCTACGAGCAGTACTTC. Protein product: CASSRDRGGYEQYF. Using reference TRBV2 and TRBJ2-7 for the parts outside the CDR3, the full variable domain is EPEVTQTPSHQVTQMGQEVILRCVPISNHLYFYWYRQILGQKVEFLVSFYNNEISEKSEIFDDQFSVERPDGSNFTLKIRSTKLEDSAMYFCASSRDRGGYEQYFGPGTRLTVT.

This clone was seen just once. This chain links TRBV6-5 with TRBJ2-3; D uncertain. Germline assignment: CDR1 MNHEY and CDR2 SVGAGI. The CDR3 covers 16 residues. Trimming cost V 0 bases and J 0 bases, with 10 bases left between them. The CDR3 DNA sequence: TGTGCCAGCAGTTACTCCCCTAGTCCTAGCACAGATACGCAGTATTTT. The encoded protein is CASSYSPSPSTDTQYF.

This chain joins TRBV7-3 and TRBJ1-1; 8 bases are a match to TRBD1. V dropped 2 bases and J dropped 11; count of bases not matched to a gene: 7. In germline, CDR1 is SGHTA, CDR2 FQGTGA. The CDR3 extends over 13 amino acids. The CDR3 bases are TGTGCCAGCAGCTTATCAGGACAGGGTCGGGCTTTCTTT. Translating it yields CASSLSGQGRAFF. The whole variable domain, filled in from reference TRBV7-3 and TRBJ1-1, reads GAGVSQTPSNKVTEKGKYVELRCDPISGHTALYWYRQSLGQGPEFLIYFQGTGAADDSGLPNDRFFAVRPEGSVSTLKIQRTERGDSAVYLCASSLSGQGRAFFGQGTRLTVV.

V and J are TRBV29-1 and TRBJ1-1; D might be TRBD1 (5 bases). The CDR3 length is 13 residues. Per germline, CDR1 SQVTM and CDR2 ANQGSEA. The V end was cut by 6 bases, the J end by 0 bases, with 11 bases between. The CDR3 is CSVAGKMNTEAFF. DNA of the CDR3: TGCAGCGTCGCAGGGAAAATGAACACTGAAGCTTTCTTT.

This chain links TRBV12-5 with TRBJ2-3, with 7 positions matching TRBD1. The length of the CDR3 is 16 residues. CDR1 LGHNT and CDR2 FRNRAP come from the germline V gene. J gave up 3 bases and V 6 bases, and 12 bases lay outside the gene matches. CDR3 nucleotides: TGTGCTAGTGGCGACGGGACAGTTAGATCGACAGATACGCAGTATTTT. This sequence encodes CASGDGTVRSTDTQYF. Using reference TRBV12-5 and TRBJ2-3 for the parts outside the CDR3, the full variable domain is DARVTQTPRHKVTEMGQEVTMRCQPILGHNTVFWYRQTMMQGLELLAYFRNRAPLDDSGMPKDRFSAEMPDATLATLKIQPSEPRDSAVYFCASGDGTVRSTDTQYFGPGTRLTVL.

The chain combines TRBV4-1 with TRBJ2-1, with D unclear. The CDR3 is made up of 16 amino acids. V gave up 0 bases and J gave up 2 bases, with 11 bases separating them. Germline V gene sequence: CDR1 MGHRA, CDR2 YSYEKL. CDR3 nucleotide sequence: TGCGCCAGCAGCCAAGATCAAACCAGTACCTACAATGAGCAGTTCTTC. Encoded protein: CASSQDQTSTYNEQFF.

In its sample, this clone was seen a few times. This chain links TRBV7-9 with TRBJ1-2, with TRBD1 matching 7 bases. The CDR3 extends over 13 amino acids. CDR1 is SEHNR and CDR2 is FQNEAQ in the germline V gene (reference sequence). Trimming at V came to 1 base and at J to 4 bases, leaving 0 bases not matched to a gene. CDR3 sequence reads: CASSLDRGYGYTF. Written as DNA, the CDR3 is TGTGCCAGCAGCTTAGACAGGGGCTATGGCTACACCTTC.

The V gene is TRBV6-5, the J gene TRBJ2-7; possible D gene TRBD1, 5 bases. The V end was cut by 2 bases, the J end by 1 base, with 9 bases between. The germline gives CDR1 MNHEY, CDR2 SVGAGI. This CDR3 contains 14 residues. The CDR3 nucleotides read TGTGCCAGCAGTTACCAGGGCAGTTCCTACGAGCAGTACTTC. Translating it yields CASSYQGSSYEQYF.

This clone was observed a single time. The chain joins TRBV6-1 to TRBJ1-2; 8 bases are a match to TRBD1. The V and J ends lost 2 bases and 6 bases, in that order; junction bases with no gene match: 8. Germline CDR1 reads MNHNS; CDR2 reads SASEGT. This CDR3 comprises 15 residues. In nucleotides, the CDR3 is TGTGCCAGCAGTGAACAAGGACAGGGATTGGATGGCTACACCTTC. It yields the protein CASSEQGQGLDGYTF.

The rearrangement links TRBV19 to TRBJ2-7; 9 bases fit TRBD1. V lost 5 bases, J lost 4 bases, and 3 bases stayed unmatched. The CDR3 totals 13 residues. Germline CDR1 LNHDA, CDR2 SQIVND (reference sequence). In DNA, the CDR3 is TGTGCCAGTAGTTTCGGACAGGGGTACGAGCAGTACTTC. Translated, it gives CASSFGQGYEQYF.

V is TRBV6-1 and J is TRBJ1-6, with no clear D. CDR1 is MNHNS and CDR2 is SASEGT in the germline V gene. This CDR3 comprises 14 residues. The V end lost 4 bases, the J end lost 2 bases, and 6 bases lay between the germline ends. The chain's CDR3 is CASSGATYNSPLHF. The CDR3 coding sequence is TGTGCCAGCAGTGGGGCAACCTATAATTCACCCCTCCACTTT.

The chain joins TRBV5-1 to TRBJ1-2; possibly TRBD1 for D (5 bases). V lost 5 bases to trimming and J lost 7 bases, with 18 bases between them. The CDR3 length is 14 residues. Germline CDR1 SGHRS, CDR2 YFSETQ. In nucleotides, the CDR3 is TGCGCCAGCAGTCCTAGGAGAGGGGACTCTGGCTACACCTTC. Protein product: CASSPRRGDSGYTF.